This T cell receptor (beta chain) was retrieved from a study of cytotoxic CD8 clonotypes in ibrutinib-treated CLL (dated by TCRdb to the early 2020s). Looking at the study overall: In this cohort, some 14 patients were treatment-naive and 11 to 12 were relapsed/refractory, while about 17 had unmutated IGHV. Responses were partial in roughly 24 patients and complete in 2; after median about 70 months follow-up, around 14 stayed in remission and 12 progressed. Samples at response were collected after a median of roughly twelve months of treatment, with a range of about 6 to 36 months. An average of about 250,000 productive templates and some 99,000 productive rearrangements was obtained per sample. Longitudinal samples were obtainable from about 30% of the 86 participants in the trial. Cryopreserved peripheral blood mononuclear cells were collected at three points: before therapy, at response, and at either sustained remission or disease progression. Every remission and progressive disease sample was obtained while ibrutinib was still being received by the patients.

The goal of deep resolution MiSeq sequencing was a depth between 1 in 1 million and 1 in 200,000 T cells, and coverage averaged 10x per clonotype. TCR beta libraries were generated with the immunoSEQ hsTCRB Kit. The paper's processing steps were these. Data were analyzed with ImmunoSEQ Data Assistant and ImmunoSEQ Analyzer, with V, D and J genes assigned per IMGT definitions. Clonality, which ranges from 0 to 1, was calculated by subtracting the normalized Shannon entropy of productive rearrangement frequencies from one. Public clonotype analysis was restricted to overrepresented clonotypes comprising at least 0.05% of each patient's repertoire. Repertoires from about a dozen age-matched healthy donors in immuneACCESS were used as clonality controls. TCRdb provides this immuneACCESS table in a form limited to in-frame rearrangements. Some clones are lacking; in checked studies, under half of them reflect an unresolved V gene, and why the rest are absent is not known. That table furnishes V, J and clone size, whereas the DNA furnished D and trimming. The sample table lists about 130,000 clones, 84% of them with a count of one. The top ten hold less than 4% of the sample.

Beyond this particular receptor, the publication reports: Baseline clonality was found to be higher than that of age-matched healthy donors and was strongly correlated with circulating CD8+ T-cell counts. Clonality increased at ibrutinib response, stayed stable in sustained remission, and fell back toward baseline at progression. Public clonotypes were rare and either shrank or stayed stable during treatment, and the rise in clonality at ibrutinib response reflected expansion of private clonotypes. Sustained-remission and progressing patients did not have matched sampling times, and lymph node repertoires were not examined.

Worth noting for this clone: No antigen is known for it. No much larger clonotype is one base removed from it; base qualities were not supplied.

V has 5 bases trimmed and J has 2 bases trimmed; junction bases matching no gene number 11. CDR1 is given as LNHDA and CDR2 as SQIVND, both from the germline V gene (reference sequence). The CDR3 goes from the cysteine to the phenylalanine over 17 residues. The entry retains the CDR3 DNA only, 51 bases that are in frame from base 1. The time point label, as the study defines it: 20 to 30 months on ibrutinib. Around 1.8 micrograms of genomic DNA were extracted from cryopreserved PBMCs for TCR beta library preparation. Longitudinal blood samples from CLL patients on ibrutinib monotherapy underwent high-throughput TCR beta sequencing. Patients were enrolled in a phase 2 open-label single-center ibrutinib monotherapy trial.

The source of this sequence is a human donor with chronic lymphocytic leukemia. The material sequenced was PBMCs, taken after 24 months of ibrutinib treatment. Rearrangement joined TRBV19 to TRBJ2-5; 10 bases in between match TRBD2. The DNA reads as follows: TGTGCCAGTAGTCGCAGCGGGGGGGCCAGCTGGCAAGAGACCCAGTACTTC. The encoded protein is CASSRSGGASWQETQYF.